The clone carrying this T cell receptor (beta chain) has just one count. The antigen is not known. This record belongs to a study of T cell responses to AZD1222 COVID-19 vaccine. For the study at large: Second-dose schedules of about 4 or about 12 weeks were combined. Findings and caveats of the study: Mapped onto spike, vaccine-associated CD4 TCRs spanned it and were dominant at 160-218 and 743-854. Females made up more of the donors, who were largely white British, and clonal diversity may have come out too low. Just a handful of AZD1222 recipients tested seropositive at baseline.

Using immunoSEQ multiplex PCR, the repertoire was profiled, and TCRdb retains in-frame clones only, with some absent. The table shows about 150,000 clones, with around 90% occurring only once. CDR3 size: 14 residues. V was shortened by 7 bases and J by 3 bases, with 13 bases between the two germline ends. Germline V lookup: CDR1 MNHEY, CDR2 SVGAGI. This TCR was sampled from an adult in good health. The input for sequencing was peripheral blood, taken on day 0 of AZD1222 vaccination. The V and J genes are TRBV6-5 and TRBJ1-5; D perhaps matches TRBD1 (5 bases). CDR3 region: CASIRSTVNQPQHF. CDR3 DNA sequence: TGTGCCAGCATTAGGTCGACAGTCAATCAGCCCCAGCATTTT.